Given below is one T cell receptor (beta chain) in context. The protocol was immunoSEQ multiplex PCR, while the TCRdb copy is restricted to in-frame clones and leaves out a portion. The table lists roughly 54,000 clones, roughly 89% of them singletons, with roughly 14% in the top ten. The sample is drawn from a study of PD-L1 blockade in urothelial cancer. Whole-study context: The study recovered a median of roughly 140,000 T cells per blood sample.

The time point was: pretreatment peripheral blood. Between the trimmed V and J ends, which lost 4 bases and 5 bases, there was a span of 11 bases. This CDR3 spans 13 amino acids. Germline V CDR1 and CDR2: SGHTA, FQGNSA. V is TRBV7-2 and J is TRBJ2-5; D uncertain. The sequenced sample was PBMCs, obtained around atezolizumab (anti-PD-L1) treatment. This TCR was sampled from a woman aged 60-75 years with urothelial cancer. This CDR3 is CASSSWFGETQYF. DNA for the CDR3: TGTGCCAGCAGCTCGTGGTTCGGGGAGACCCAGTACTTC.